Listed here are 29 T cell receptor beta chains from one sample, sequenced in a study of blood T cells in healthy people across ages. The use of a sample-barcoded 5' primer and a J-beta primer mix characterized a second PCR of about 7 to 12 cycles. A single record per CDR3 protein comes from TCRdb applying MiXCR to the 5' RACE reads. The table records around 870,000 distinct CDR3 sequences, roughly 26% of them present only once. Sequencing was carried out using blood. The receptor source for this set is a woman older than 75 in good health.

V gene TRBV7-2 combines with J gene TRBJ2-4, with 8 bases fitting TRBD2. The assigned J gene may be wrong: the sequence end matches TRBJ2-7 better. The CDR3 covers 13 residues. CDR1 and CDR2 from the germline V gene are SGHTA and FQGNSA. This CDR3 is CASSFSGVYEQYF. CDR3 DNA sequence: TGTGCCAGCAGCTTTAGCGGGGTCTACGAGCAGTACTTC.

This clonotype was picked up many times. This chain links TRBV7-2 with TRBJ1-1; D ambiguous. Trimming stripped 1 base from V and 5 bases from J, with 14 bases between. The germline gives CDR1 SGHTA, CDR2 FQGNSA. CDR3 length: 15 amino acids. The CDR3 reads CASSLVAHAGTEAFF. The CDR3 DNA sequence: TGTGCCAGCAGCTTAGTGGCACACGCGGGGACTGAAGCTTTCTTT.

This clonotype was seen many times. CDR3 DNA sequence: TGTGCCAGCACCAGGACAGGGGGGGACAATGAGCAGTTCTTC. Translation gives CASTRTGGDNEQFF. The rearrangement links TRBV12-3 or TRBV12-4 to TRBJ2-1, with TRBD1 matching over 10 bases. The V segment lost 7 bases and the J segment 5 bases; nucleotides outside the gene matches: 5. The CDR3 length is 14 residues.

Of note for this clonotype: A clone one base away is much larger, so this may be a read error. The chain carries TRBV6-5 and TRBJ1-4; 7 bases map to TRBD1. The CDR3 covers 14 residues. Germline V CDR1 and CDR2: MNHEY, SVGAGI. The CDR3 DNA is TGTGCCAGCAGACCCGACAGGGAAGGAGAAAAACGGTTTTTT. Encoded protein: CASRPDREGEKRFF.

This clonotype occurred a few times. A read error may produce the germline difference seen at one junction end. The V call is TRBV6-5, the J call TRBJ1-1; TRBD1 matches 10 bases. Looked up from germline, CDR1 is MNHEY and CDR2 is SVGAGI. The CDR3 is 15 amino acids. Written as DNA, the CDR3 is TGTGCCAGCAGAACCGGGACAGGGGTGAACACTGAACCTTTCTTT. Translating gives CASRTGTGVNTEPFF.

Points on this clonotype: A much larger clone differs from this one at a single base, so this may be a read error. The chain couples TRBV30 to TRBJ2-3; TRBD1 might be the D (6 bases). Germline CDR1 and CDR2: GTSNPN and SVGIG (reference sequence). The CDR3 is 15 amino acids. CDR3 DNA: TGTACCTGGAGTTCAACAGGGTACCGCACAGATACGCAGTATTTT. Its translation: CTWSSTGYRTDTQYF.

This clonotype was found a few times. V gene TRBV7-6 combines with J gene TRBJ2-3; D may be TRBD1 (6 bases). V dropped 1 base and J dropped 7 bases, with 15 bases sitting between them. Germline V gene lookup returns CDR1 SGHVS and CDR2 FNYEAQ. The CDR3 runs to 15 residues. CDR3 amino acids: CASSLEPSRGNTQYF. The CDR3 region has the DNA TGTGCCAGCAGCTTAGAACCTAGCAGGGGCAATACGCAGTATTTT.

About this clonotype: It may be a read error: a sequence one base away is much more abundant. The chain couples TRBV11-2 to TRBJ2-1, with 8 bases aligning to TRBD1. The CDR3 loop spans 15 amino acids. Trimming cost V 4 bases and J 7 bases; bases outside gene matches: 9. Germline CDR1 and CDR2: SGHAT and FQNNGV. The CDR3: CASSSVQGALNEQFF. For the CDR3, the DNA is TGTGCCAGCAGCTCAGTTCAGGGGGCGCTTAATGAGCAGTTCTTC.

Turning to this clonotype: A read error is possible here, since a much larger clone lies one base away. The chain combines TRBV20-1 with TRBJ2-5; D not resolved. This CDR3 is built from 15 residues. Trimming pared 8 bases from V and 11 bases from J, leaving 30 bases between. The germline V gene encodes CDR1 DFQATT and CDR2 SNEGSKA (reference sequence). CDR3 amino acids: CSLSNARAPYNEQYF. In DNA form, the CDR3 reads TGCAGTCTCTCCAACGCACGGGCACCATACAATGAGCAGTACTTC.

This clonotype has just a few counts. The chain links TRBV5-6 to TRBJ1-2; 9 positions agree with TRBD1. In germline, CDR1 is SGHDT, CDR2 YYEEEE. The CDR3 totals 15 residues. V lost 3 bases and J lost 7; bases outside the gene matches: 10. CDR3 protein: CASSSLLQGAFGYTF. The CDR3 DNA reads TGTGCCAGCAGCTCGCTACTACAGGGGGCTTTTGGCTACACCTTC. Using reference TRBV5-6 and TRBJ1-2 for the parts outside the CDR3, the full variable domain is DAGVTQSPTHLIKTRGQQVTLRCSPKSGHDTVSWYQQALGQGPQFIFQYYEEEERQRGNFPDRFSGHQFPNYSSELNVNALLLGDSALYLCASSSLLQGAFGYTFGSGTRLTVV.

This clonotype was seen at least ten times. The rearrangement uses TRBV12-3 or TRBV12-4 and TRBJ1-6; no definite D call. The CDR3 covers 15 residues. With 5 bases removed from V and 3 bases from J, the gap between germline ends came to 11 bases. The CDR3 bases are TGTGCCAGCAGTCCACGGGAAGGCTATAATTCACCCCTCCACTTT. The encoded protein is CASSPREGYNSPLHF.

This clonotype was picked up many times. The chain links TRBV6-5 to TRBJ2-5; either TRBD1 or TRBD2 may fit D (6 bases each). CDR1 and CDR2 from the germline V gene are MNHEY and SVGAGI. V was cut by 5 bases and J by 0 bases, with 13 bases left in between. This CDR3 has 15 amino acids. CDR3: CASSRYRGHQETQYF. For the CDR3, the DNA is TGTGCCAGCAGTCGATACCGGGGGCACCAAGAGACCCAGTACTTC.

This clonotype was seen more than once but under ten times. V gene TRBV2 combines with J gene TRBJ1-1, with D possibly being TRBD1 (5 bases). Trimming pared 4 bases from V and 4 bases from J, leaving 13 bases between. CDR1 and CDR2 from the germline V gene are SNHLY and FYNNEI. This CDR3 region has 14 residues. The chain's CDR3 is CASSGSRGTTEAFF. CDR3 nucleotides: TGTGCCAGCAGTGGTTCTCGGGGGACCACTGAAGCTTTCTTT.

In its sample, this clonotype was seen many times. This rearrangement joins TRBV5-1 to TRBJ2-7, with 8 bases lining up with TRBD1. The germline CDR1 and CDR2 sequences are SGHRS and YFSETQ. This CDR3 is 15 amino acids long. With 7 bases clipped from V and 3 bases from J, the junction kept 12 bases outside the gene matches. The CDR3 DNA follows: TGCGCCAGCCAGCTTTCGACAGGGGAGGTCTACGAGCAGTACTTC. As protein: CASQLSTGEVYEQYF.

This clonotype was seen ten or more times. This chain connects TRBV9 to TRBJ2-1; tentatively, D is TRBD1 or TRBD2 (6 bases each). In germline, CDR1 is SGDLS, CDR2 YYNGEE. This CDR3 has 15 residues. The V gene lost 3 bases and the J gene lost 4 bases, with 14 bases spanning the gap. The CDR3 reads CASSERGAAYNEQFF. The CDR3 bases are TGTGCCAGCAGCGAGAGGGGGGCAGCTTACAATGAGCAGTTCTTC.

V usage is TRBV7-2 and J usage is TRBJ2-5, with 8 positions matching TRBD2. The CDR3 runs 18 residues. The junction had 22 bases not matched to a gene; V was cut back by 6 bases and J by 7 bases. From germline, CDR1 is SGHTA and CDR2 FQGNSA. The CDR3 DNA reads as TGTGCCAGCAGTCCCCGGACTAGCAGGGGCCTCATGGGAGGGACCCAGTACTTC. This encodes CASSPRTSRGLMGGTQYF.

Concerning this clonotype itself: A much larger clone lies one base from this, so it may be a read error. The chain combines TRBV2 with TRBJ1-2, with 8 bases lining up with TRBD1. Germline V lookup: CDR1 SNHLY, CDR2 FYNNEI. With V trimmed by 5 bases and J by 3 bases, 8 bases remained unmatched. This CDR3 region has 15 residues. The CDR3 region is CASSLRTGPDYGYTF. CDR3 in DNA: TGTGCCAGCAGTCTGCGGACAGGGCCTGACTATGGCTACACCTTC.

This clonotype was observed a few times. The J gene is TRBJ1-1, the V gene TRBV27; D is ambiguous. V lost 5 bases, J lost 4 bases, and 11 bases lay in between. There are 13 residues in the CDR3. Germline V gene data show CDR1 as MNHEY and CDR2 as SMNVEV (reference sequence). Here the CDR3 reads CASSPVGVTEAFF. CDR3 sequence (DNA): TGTGCCAGCAGTCCAGTCGGGGTCACTGAAGCTTTCTTT.

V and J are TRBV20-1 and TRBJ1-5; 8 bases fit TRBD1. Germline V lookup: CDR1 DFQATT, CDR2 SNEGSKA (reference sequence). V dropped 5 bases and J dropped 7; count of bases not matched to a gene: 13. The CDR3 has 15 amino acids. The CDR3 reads CSAFHKDRVRQPQHF. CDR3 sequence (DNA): TGCAGTGCTTTTCACAAGGACAGGGTGAGGCAGCCCCAGCATTTT.

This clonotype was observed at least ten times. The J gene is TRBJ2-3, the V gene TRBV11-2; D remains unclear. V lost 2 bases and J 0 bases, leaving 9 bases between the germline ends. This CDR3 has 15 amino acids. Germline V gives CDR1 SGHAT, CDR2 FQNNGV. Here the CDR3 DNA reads TGTGCCAGCAGCTTAAGAGAAACTAGCACAGATACGCAGTATTTT. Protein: CASSLRETSTDTQYF.

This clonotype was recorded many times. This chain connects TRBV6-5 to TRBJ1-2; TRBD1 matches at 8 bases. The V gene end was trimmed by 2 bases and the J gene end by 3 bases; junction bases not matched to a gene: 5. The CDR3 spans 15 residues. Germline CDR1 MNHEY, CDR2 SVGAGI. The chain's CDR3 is CASSYHTGGDYGYTF. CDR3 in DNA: TGTGCCAGCAGTTACCATACAGGGGGGGACTATGGCTACACCTTC.

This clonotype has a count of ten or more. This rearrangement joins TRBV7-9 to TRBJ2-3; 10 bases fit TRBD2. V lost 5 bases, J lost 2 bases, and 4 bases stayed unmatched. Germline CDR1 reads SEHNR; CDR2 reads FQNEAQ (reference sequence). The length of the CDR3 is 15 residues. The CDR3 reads CASSRTSGYTDTQYF. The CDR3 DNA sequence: TGTGCCAGCAGCCGGACTAGCGGATACACAGATACGCAGTATTTT.

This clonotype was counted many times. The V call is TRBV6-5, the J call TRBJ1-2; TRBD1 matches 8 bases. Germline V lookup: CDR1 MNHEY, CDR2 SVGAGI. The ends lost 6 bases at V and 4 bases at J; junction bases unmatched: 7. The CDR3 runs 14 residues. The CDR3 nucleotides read TGTGCCAGCAGACCAGGGGGCCTTACCTATGGCTACACCTTC. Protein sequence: CASRPGGLTYGYTF.

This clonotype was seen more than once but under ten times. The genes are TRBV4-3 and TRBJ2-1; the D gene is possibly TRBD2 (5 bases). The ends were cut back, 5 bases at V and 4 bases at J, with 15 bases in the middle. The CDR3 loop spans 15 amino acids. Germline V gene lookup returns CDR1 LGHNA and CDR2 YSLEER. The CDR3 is CASSWSRAEYNEQFF. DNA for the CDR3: TGCGCCAGCAGCTGGTCGAGGGCGGAATACAATGAGCAGTTCTTC.

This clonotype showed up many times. The CDR3 loop is CAISESAGYNEQFF. The CDR3 DNA reads TGTGCCATCAGTGAGTCGGCAGGTTACAATGAGCAGTTCTTC. The J gene is TRBJ2-1, the V gene TRBV10-3; D is uncertain. CDR1 is ENHRY, CDR2 SYGVKD, per germline. This CDR3 spans 14 amino acids. V shed 0 bases and J shed 4 bases, with 7 bases lying between them.

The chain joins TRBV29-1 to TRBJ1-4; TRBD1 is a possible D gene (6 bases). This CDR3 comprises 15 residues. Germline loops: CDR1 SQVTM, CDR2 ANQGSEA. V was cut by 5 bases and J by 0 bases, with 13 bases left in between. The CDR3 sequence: CSVLVRGTTNEKLFF. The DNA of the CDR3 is TGCAGCGTTTTGGTCAGGGGTACAACTAATGAAAAACTGTTTTTT.

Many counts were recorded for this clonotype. The DNA of the CDR3 is TGTGCCACCAGCAGGACAGGGCCGGTGGAGACCCAGTACTTC. Translated, it gives CATSRTGPVETQYF. The chain recombines TRBV15 with TRBJ2-5; 7 nucleotides align to TRBD1. The CDR3 loop spans 14 amino acids. In germline, CDR1 is LNHNV, CDR2 YYDKDF (reference sequence). The V segment lost 3 bases and the J segment 5 bases; nucleotides outside the gene matches: 6.

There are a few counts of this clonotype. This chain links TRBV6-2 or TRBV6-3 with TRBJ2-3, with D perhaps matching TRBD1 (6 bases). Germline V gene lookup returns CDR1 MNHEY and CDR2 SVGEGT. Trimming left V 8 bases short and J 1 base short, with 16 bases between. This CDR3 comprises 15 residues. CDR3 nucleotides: TGTGCCAGCGCTCCGGCAGGGGCACGCACAGATACGCAGTATTTT. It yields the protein CASAPAGARTDTQYF.

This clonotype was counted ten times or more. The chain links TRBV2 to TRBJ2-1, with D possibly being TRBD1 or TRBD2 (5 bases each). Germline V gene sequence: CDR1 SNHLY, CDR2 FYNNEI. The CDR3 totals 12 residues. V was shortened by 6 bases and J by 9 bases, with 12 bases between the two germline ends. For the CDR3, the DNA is TGTGCCAGCAGGGGGCAAGGGAGTGAGCAGTTCTTC. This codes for CASRGQGSEQFF.